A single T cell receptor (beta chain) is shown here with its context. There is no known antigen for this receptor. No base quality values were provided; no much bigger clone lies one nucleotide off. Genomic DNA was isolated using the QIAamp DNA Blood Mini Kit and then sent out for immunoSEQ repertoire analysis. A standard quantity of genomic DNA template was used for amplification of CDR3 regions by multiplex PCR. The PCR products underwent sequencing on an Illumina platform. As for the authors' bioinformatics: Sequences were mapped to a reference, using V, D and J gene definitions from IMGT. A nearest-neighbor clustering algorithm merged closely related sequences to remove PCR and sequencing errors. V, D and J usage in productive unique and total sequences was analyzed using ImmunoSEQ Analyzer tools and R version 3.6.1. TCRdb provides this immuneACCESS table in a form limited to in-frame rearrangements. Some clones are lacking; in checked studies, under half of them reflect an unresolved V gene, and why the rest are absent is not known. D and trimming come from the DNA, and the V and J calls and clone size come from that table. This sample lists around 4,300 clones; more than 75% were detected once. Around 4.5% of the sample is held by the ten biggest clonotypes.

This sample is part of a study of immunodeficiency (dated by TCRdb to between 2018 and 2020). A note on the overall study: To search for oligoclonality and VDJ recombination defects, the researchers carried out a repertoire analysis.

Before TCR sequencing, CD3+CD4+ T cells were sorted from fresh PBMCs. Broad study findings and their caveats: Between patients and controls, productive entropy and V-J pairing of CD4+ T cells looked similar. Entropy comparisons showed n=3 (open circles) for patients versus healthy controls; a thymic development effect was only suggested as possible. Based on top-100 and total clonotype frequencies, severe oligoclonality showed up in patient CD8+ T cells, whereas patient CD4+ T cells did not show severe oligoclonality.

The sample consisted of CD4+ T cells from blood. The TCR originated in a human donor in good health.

The CDR3 protein sequence reads: CASSEAGAAEQYF. The sequence in DNA is TGTGCCAGCAGTGAGGCTGGGGCAGCCGAGCAGTACTTC. The V and J segments used are TRBV6-1 and TRBJ2-7; 5 matching bases give a weak D call of TRBD1. Reading from cysteine to phenylalanine, the CDR3 counts 13 amino acids. Kept here is only the CDR3 DNA, which spans 39 bases and is read in frame from base 1. According to the germline V gene, CDR1 reads MNHNS and CDR2 reads SASEGT. V was cut back by 3 bases and J by 6 bases, leaving a gap of 12 bases between them.